Listed here is a single TCR beta chain. Its target is unknown. Within the sample, other DNA sequences also encode this same CDR3. This sample is drawn from a study of Ad26.COV2.S vaccination and SARS-CoV-2 variants. Germline V lookup: CDR1 LNHDA, CDR2 SQIVND (reference sequence). The CDR3 contains 13 residues. Trimming left V 1 base short and J 3 bases short, with 6 bases between. Treatment given: some 19 received Ad26.COV2.S at low or high dose, single or two shots; about 5 received placebo; per-sample allocation not given. The study sampled participants on day 63 after the first vaccine or placebo injection. This person who donated was an adult of 18-55 years in Boston. The study, taken as a whole, reports: The study found similar non-spike TCR breadth in vaccine and placebo recipients.

Only in-frame clones appear in the TCRdb table, and some are missing; sequencing was by immunoSEQ multiplex PCR. Among about 420,000 clones listed, 88% were seen once. V is TRBV19 and J is TRBJ2-5; possibly TRBD2 for D (6 bases). This clonotype was sampled from a person between 18 and 65 years old who received the Ad26.COV2.S COVID-19 vaccine or a placebo. The sample here was peripheral blood, taken in a trial of Ad26.COV2.S vaccine versus placebo. The CDR3 reads CASSIGGEETQYF. CDR3 coding DNA: TGTGCCAGTAGTATAGGGGGGGAAGAGACCCAGTACTTC.